The 6 T cell receptor beta chains below all came from one sample that was sequenced in a study of blood T cell repertoires in COVID-19. Method: immunoSEQ multiplex PCR; TCRdb's copy keeps in-frame clones and lacks some. The sample lists approximately 110,000 clones, roughly four fifths occurring once. The sequencing input was peripheral blood. These receptors were obtained from an elderly woman with acute or convalescent COVID-19.

The V and J genes are TRBV19 and TRBJ2-4, with 9 nucleotides matching TRBD2. CDR1 is LNHDA and CDR2 is SQIVND in the germline V gene (reference sequence). Unmatched junction bases numbered 8, after V lost 3 bases and J lost 5 bases. This CDR3 spans 16 amino acids. CDR3 DNA: TGTGCCAGTAGTATGACGGCTAGCGGGGCCCAAAACATTCAGTACTTC. This encodes CASSMTASGAQNIQYF. Combining the CDR3 with reference TRBV19 and TRBJ2-4 gives the whole variable domain DGGITQSPKYLFRKEGQNVTLSCEQNLNHDAMYWYRQDPGQGLRLIYYSQIVNDFQKGDIAEGYSVSREKKESFPLTVTSAQKNPTAFYLCASSMTASGAQNIQYFGAGTRLSVL.

The chain uses TRBV18 and TRBJ1-4, with D maybe TRBD1 (6 bases). The V gene's germline CDR1 is KGHSH and CDR2 LQKENI. The V gene lost 3 bases and the J gene lost 6 bases, with 11 bases spanning the gap. The CDR3 sequence is 14 residues long. The CDR3 loop reads CASSPMGADEKLFF. The CDR3 DNA reads as TGTGCCAGCTCACCTATGGGGGCTGATGAAAAACTGTTTTTT.

The chain combines TRBV28 with TRBJ2-1; maybe TRBD1 (6 bases). This CDR3 is built from 15 residues. Germline loops: CDR1 MDHEN, CDR2 SYDVKM. The CDR3 here is CVTQFPRGKYNEQFF. The CDR3 DNA reads TGTGTTACCCAATTTCCGAGGGGGAAGTACAATGAGCAGTTCTTC.

This sequence joins TRBV18 and TRBJ1-1, with TRBD1 as a possible D gene (5 bases). The germline V gene has CDR1 KGHSH and CDR2 LQKENI. The V end was cut by 1 base, the J end by 2 bases, with 8 bases between. The CDR3 spans 14 residues. For the CDR3, the DNA is TGTGCCAGCTCACCACGTCAGGGCAACACTGAAGCTTTCTTT. It translates to CASSPRQGNTEAFF.

The V call is TRBV6-5, the J call TRBJ1-6, with 9 bases lining up with TRBD1. Unmatched junction bases numbered 6, after V lost 4 bases and J lost 8 bases. CDR3 length: 15 residues. The germline V gene encodes CDR1 MNHEY and CDR2 SVGAGI. This chain's CDR3 is CASSWDRVLDSPLHF. CDR3 sequence (DNA): TGTGCCAGCAGTTGGGACAGGGTTCTGGATTCACCCCTCCACTTT.

This chain links TRBV21-1 with TRBJ1-2. TRBV21-1 is a pseudogene. The CDR3 is 16 residues long. As DNA, the CDR3 is TGTGCCAGCAGCGATCCCCTTTTCGGGGGTGCCTATGGCTACACCTTC. As protein: CASSDPLFGGAYGYTF.